The entry that follows covers one TCR beta chain sequence. Data came from immunoSEQ multiplex PCR; TCRdb stores just in-frame clones and leaves some out. The repertoire holds a few million clones, with 85% to 95% as singletons. This CDR3 comprises 17 residues. Germline CDR1 is SGHTA and CDR2 is FQGTGA. The ends lost 4 bases at V and 4 bases at J; junction bases unmatched: 14. This specimen belongs to a study of shared clonotypes between healthy human individuals. This clonotype was sampled from a man younger than 35 in good health. Some clones in this sample may be carry-over from other donors' samples. The chain links TRBV7-3 to TRBJ1-2; 8 nucleotides line up with TRBD1. Sequenced: naive CD4+ T cells from PBMCs. Sample subset: CD45RA+ positively selected. The DNA for the CDR3 is TGTGCCAGCAGCTACTCAGATGACAGGGGCTCGGGCTATGGCTACACCTTC. Translated: CASSYSDDRGSGYGYTF. Drawing the rest from reference TRBV7-3 and TRBJ1-2, the complete variable domain is GAGVSQTPSNKVTEKGKYVELRCDPISGHTALYWYRQSLGQGPEFLIYFQGTGAADDSGLPNDRFFAVRPEGSVSTLKIQRTERGDSAVYLCASSYSDDRGSGYGYTFGSGTRLTVV.